This entry concerns a single TCR beta chain. Healthy bone marrow donors supplied every sample. The data originate from a study of cytomegalovirus exposure and HLA in healthy donors. Across the whole study: HLA-typed donors were the source of about 85 million unique TCRs held in an early data release.

PCR used 60 Vbeta primers and 13 Jbeta primers. The assay was immunoSEQ multiplex PCR, and TCRdb's table has in-frame clones only and misses some. The sample shows under 200,000 clones, more than 70% of them seen only once. The CDR3 runs 15 residues. With 5 bases clipped from V and 4 bases from J, the junction kept 9 bases outside the gene matches. The germline gives CDR1 SGHTA, CDR2 FQGTGA. Source material: PBMCs. The chain combines TRBV7-3 with TRBJ2-7; 9 bases map to TRBD2. The TCR originated in a man aged 25-45 years in good health and CMV-seronegative. The CDR3 spells CASSPGSSGIYEQYF. The CDR3, as DNA: TGTGCCAGCAGCCCCGGATCTAGCGGGATATACGAGCAGTACTTC. Based on the CDR3 plus reference TRBV7-3 and TRBJ2-7, the full variable domain is GAGVSQTPSNKVTEKGKYVELRCDPISGHTALYWYRQSLGQGPEFLIYFQGTGAADDSGLPNDRFFAVRPEGSVSTLKIQRTERGDSAVYLCASSPGSSGIYEQYFGPGTRLTVT.